This TCR beta chain was captured by sequencing in a study of CD8+ T cells in alopecia areata. Documented treatment: oral pan-JAK inhibitor, 5-10 mg twice daily. V shed 7 bases and J 7 bases; nucleotides not matched to a gene: 13. This CDR3 spans 15 amino acids. CDR1 and CDR2 (germline): SQVTM, ANQGSEA. cDNA prepared by RNA extraction and subsequent reverse transcription served as the template for sequencing. Only in-frame clones appear in the TCRdb table, and some are missing; sequencing was by immunoSEQ multiplex PCR. The sample has 200,000 to 250,000 clones; around three fifths are singletons. This TCR was sampled from a human donor with alopecia areata. The V call is TRBV29-1, the J call TRBJ2-1, with 10 bases identical to TRBD1. The sample in question was CD4+ T cells sorted from blood, obtained at week 4, from a patient treated with tofacitinib. The CDR3 nucleotides are TGCAGCGCCCGACCCGGGACAGGGGAGAGGAATGAGCAGTTCTTC. This translates into CSARPGTGERNEQFF.